These 8 T cell receptor beta chains originate from one sample sequenced in a study of shared clonotypes between healthy human individuals. Naive-designated CD8 cells lacked CD45RO, were positively enriched for CCR7, and omitted terminally differentiated effector memory CD45RA+ cells. Assay used: immunoSEQ multiplex PCR; TCRdb lists only in-frame clones, some missing. This sample has hundreds of thousands of clones, with roughly 98% found just once. The sample consisted of naive CD8+ T cells sorted from blood. These receptor sequences come from a man aged 25-40 years in good health.

The V and J genes are TRBV29-1 and TRBJ2-7; 9 bases are a match to TRBD2. CDR1 SQVTM and CDR2 ANQGSEA come from the germline V gene. The CDR3 extends over 16 amino acids. V trimming: 4 bases; J trimming: 11 bases; junction bases outside the gene matches: 21. In DNA, the CDR3 is TGCAGCGTTGTCTACATCATAGCGGGAGAAACGCCGGGGGAGTACTTC. Amino acids: CSVVYIIAGETPGEYF.

This sequence joins TRBV4-1 and TRBJ1-2; D perhaps matches TRBD1 (5 bases). The CDR3 sequence is 13 residues long. Germline V gives CDR1 MGHRA, CDR2 YSYEKL. V was cut by 4 bases and J by 6 bases, with 12 bases left in between. Written as DNA, the CDR3 is TGCGCCAGCAGCCCGGCCATGGGGGATGGCTACACCTTC. Protein product: CASSPAMGDGYTF.

This clone was seen just once. The chain is built from TRBV7-2 and TRBJ2-1, with 7 bases lining up with TRBD2. Germline values: CDR1 SGHTA, CDR2 FQGNSA. This CDR3 is 13 amino acids long. V lost 5 bases to trimming and J lost 4 bases; unmatched junction nucleotides: 2. The CDR3 DNA follows: TGTGCCAGCAGCCCCGGGGGGTACAATGAGCAGTTCTTC. It specifies CASSPGGYNEQFF.

The chain couples TRBV6-5 to TRBJ2-3; the D is unclear. The germline V gene has CDR1 MNHEY and CDR2 SVGAGI. The CDR3 is 12 residues long. The germline V and J ends were trimmed by 6 bases and 7 bases, with 11 bases remaining between them. In DNA form, the CDR3 reads TGTGCCAGCAGCTTTCCAGGACATACGCAGTATTTT. This gives the protein CASSFPGHTQYF.

The chain employs TRBV2 and TRBJ2-7; 14 bases fit TRBD2. V trimming: 7 bases; J trimming: 7 bases; junction bases outside the gene matches: 24. The CDR3 runs 20 residues. Germline CDR1 is SNHLY and CDR2 is FYNNEI. The CDR3 bases are TGTGCCAGCAAGAAGACAGCCGGGACTAGCGGGAGAAGGGGGCCCCGGGAGCAGTACTTC. This translates into CASKKTAGTSGRRGPREQYF. Looking up the rest from reference TRBV2 and TRBJ2-7 gives the full variable domain: EPEVTQTPSHQVTQMGQEVILRCVPISNHLYFYWYRQILGQKVEFLVSFYNNEISEKSEIFDDQFSVERPDGSNFTLKIRSTKLEDSAMYFCASKKTAGTSGRRGPREQYFGPGTRLTVT.

The chain carries TRBV5-1 and TRBJ2-7; no firm D call. The CDR3 is 14 amino acids. V lost 1 base, J lost 4 bases, and 12 bases lay in between. Per germline, CDR1 SGHRS and CDR2 YFSETQ. For the CDR3, the DNA is TGCGCCAGCAGCTTGCGGCCAGGCTATTACGAGCAGTACTTC. This translates into CASSLRPGYYEQYF. Full variable domain (outside the CDR3, taken from reference TRBV5-1 and TRBJ2-7): KAGVTQTPRYLIKTRGQQVTLSCSPISGHRSVSWYQQTPGQGLQFLFEYFSETQRNKGNFPGRFSGRQFSNSRSEMNVSTLELGDSALYLCASSLRPGYYEQYFGPGTRLTVT.

The V and J genes are TRBV6-1 and TRBJ1-2; maybe TRBD1 (6 bases). The CDR3 sequence is 14 residues long. Looked up from germline, CDR1 is MNHNS and CDR2 is SASEGT. Trimming stripped 0 bases from V and 4 bases from J, with 9 bases between. The CDR3 bases are TGTGCCAGCAGTGAAGCGACGACAGGCTATGGCTACACCTTC. Translation: CASSEATTGYGYTF.

The rearrangement links TRBV19 to TRBJ1-1, with D unresolved. V was clipped by 0 bases and J by 3 bases, with 2 bases between them. Germline lookup yields CDR1 LNHDA and CDR2 SQIVND (reference sequence). The CDR3 totals 12 residues. CDR3 in DNA: TGTGCCAGTAGTATAGACTACACTGAAGCTTTCTTT. Amino acid sequence: CASSIDYTEAFF.